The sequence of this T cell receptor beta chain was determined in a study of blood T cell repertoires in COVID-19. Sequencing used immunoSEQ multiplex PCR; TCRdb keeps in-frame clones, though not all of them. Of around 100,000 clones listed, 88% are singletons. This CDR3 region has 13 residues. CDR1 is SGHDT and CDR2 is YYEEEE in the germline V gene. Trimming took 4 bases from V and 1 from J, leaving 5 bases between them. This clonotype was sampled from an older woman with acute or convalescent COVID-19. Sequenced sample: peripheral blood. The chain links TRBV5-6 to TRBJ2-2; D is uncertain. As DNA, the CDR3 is TGTGCCAGCAGCAGAGAGAACACCGGGGAGCTGTTTTTT. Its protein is CASSRENTGELFF.